Listed below are T cell receptor beta chains from one sample, sequenced in a study of T cell responses to AZD1222 COVID-19 vaccine. Profiled with immunoSEQ multiplex PCR; TCRdb holds only in-frame clones, not every one. This table holds some 120,000 clones, over 75% found once. The source material was peripheral blood, sampled on day 0 of AZD1222 vaccination. These receptor sequences come from an adult in good health. Each CDR3 is given without its conserved first and last residue. D genes are given only for firm matches.

j_call d_call v_call cdr3_aa
TRBJ1-5 - TRBV30 AWSAGFGPPSDQPQH
TRBJ1-3 TRBD1 TRBV30 AWLRGFGNTIY
TRBJ1-1 - TRBV11-3 ASSPRGFSNTEAF
TRBJ1-3 - TRBV28 ASSRRGGNTIY
TRBJ2-7 TRBD1 TRBV7-8 ASSLGTRTGAYEQY
TRBJ2-7 TRBD1 TRBV24-1 ATSAPGTGSSYEQY
TRBJ1-1 - TRBV5-1 ASSLGSMNTEAF
TRBJ1-1 TRBD1 TRBV6-5 ASNKAGTGPTEAF
TRBJ2-7 - TRBV4-2 ASSQAPGQLYEQY
TRBJ2-5 TRBD2 TRBV7-2 ASSLSQRGVRETQY
TRBJ2-3 TRBD2 TRBV15 ATSNGGGSTDTQY
TRBJ2-7 - TRBV7-2 ASSLRDGVSYEQY
TRBJ2-1 - TRBV27 ASSLSQTSAYNEQF
TRBJ1-2 TRBD1 TRBV6-2/TRBV6-3 ASSSADRGSGYT
TRBJ2-7 - TRBV6-5 ASSPSYEQY
TRBJ2-7 - TRBV9 ASSEGGFSYEQY
TRBJ1-5 - TRBV10-3 AISGADSNQPQH
TRBJ1-2 - TRBV28 ASSLNLRDYT
TRBJ1-1 TRBD1 TRBV28 ASSSGQFSTEAF
TRBJ1-2 - TRBV4-2 ASSQDLRAEYGYT